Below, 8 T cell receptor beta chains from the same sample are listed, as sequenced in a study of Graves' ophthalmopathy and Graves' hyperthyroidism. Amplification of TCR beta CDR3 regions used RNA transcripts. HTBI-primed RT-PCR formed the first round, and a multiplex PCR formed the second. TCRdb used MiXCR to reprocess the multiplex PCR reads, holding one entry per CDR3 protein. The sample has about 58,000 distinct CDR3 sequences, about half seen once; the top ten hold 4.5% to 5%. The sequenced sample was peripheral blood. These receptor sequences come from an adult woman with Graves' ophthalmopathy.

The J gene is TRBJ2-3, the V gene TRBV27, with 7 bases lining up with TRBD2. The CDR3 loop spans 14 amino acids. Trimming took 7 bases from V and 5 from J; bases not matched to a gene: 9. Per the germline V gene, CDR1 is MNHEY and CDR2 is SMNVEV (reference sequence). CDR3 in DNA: TGTGCCAGCAAGGCTAGCGGAGGCAGAGATACGCAGTATTTT. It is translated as CASKASGGRDTQYF.

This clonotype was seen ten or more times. CDR3 region: CASSAGVGQGGSPLHF. The CDR3 DNA is TGTGCCAGCAGTGCGGGAGTGGGACAGGGAGGTTCACCCCTCCACTTT. V is TRBV6-5 and J is TRBJ1-6; 9 bases agree with TRBD1. The CDR3 extends over 16 amino acids. J was trimmed by 9 bases and V by 5 bases; bases with no gene match: 11. Germline V gene lookup returns CDR1 MNHEY and CDR2 SVGAGI.

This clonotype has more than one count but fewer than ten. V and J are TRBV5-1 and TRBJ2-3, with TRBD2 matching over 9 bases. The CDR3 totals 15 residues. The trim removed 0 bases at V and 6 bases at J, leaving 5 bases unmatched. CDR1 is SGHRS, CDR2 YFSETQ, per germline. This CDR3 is CASSLEVAGEDTQYF. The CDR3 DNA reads TGCGCCAGCAGCTTGGAGGTAGCGGGAGAGGATACGCAGTATTTT.

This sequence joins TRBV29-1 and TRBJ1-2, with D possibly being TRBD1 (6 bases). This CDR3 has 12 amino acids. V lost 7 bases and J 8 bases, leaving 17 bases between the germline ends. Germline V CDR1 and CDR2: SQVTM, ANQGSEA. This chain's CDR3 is CSGTVASEGYTF. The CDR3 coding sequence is TGCAGCGGGACAGTTGCCTCGGAAGGCTACACCTTC. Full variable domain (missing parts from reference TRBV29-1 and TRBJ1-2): SAVISQKPSRDICQRGTSLTIQCQVDSQVTMMFWYRQQPGQSLTLIATANQGSEATYESGFVIDKFPISRPNLTFSTLTVSNMSPEDSSIYLCSGTVASEGYTFGSGTRLTVV.

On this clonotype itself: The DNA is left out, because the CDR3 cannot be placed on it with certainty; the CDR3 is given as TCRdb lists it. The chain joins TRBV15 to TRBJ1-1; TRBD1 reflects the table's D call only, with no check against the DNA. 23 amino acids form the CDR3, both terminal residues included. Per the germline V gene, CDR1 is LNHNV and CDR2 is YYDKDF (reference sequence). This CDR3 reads CAHPEDSSFYICSANDDRPEAFF.

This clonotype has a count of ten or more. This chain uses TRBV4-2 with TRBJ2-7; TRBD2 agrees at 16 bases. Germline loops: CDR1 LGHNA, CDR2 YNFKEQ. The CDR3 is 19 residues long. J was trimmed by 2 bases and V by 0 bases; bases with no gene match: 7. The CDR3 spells CASSQDTGLAGGITYEQYF. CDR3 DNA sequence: TGTGCCAGCAGCCAAGATACGGGACTAGCGGGAGGGATAACCTACGAGCAGTACTTC.

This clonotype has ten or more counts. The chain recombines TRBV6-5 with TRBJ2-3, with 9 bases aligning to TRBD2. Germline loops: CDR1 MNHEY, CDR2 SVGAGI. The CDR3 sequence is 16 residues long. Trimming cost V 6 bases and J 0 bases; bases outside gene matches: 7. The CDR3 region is CASRGSGLASTDTQYF. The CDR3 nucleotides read TGTGCCAGCAGAGGGTCGGGACTAGCAAGCACAGATACGCAGTATTTT.

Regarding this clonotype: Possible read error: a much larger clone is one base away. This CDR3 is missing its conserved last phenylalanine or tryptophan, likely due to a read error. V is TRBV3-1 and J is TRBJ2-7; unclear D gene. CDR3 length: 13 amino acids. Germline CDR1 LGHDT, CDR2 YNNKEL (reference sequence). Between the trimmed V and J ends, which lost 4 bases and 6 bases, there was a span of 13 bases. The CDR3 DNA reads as TGTGCCAGCAGCCCACAAAGGGTCTCCGAGCAGTACTGC. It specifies CASSPQRVSEQYC.